This T cell receptor beta chain stems from a study of blood T cells in healthy people across ages. Study-wide results and caveats: Older age coincided with a roughly linear decline in TCR beta diversity per million T cells.

Per individual sample, total RNA of at least 5.5 micrograms was extracted. About this clonotype itself: Its target is unknown.

V lost 1 base, J lost 7 bases, and 2 bases lay in between. Germline V gene data show CDR1 as LNHDA and CDR2 as SQIVND (reference sequence). CDR3 length equals 11 residues. The authors ran a second PCR of about 6 to 11 cycles using a sample-barcoded 5' primer and a J-beta primer mix. TCRdb itself ran the 5' RACE reads through MiXCR, one entry per CDR3 protein. This sample has about 1,400,000 distinct CDR3 sequences, with roughly 60% found just once. The TCR originated in a man younger than 35 in good health. The chain carries TRBV19 and TRBJ2-1; no firm D call. Sequenced input: blood. In DNA, the CDR3 is TGTGCCAGTAGTATAGGGAATGAGCAGTTCTTC. It yields the protein CASSIGNEQFF.